This T cell receptor (beta chain) was identified in a study of blood T cell repertoires in COVID-19. Overall study: Samples taken during acute and convalescent COVID-19 were collected in the United States, Italy and Spain. From T cells, B-cell-depleted T cells, or PBMCs came the material, which was cDNA or gDNA.

This CDR3 is built from 16 residues. The germline V gene has CDR1 SGHRS and CDR2 YFSETQ. V dropped 4 bases and J dropped 0 bases, with 13 bases sitting between them. Original handling: Nucleated cell number was recorded as an estimate derived from reference gene primer amplification. Sequenced by immunoSEQ multiplex PCR; TCRdb stores in-frame clones only, minus some. V, J and clone size are those of that table, while D and trimming were read from the DNA. The data hold approximately 47,000 clones, with roughly 90% observed a single time. The receptor comes from a man between 65 and 85 years old with active COVID-19. Sequenced: peripheral blood. V usage is TRBV5-1 and J usage is TRBJ1-4; D gene unclear. CDR3 residues: CASSLGGRSTNEKLFF. CDR3 DNA sequence: TGCGCCAGCAGCCTTGGTGGCCGATCAACTAATGAAAAACTGTTTTTT.